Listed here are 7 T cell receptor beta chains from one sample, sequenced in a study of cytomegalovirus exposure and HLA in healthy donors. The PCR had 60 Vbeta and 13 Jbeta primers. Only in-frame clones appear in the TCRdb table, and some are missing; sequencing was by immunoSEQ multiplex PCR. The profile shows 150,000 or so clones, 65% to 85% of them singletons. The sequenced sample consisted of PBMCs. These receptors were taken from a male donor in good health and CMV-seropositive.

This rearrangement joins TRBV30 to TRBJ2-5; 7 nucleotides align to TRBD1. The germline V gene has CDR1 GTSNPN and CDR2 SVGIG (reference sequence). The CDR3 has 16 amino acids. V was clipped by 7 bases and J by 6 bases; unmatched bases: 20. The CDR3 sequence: CAYKPLDRERLQTQYF. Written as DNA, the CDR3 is TGTGCCTATAAACCCCTAGACAGGGAGCGGTTGCAGACCCAGTACTTC.

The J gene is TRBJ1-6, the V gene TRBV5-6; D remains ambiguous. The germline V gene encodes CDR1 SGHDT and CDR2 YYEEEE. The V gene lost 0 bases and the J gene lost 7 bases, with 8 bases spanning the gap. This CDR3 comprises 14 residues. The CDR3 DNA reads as TGTGCCAGCAGCTTGGAGGCGGGAAATTCACCCCTCCACTTT. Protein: CASSLEAGNSPLHF. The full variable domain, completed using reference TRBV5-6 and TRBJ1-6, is DAGVTQSPTHLIKTRGQQVTLRCSPKSGHDTVSWYQQALGQGPQFIFQYYEEEERQRGNFPDRFSGHQFPNYSSELNVNALLLGDSALYLCASSLEAGNSPLHFGNGTRLTVT.

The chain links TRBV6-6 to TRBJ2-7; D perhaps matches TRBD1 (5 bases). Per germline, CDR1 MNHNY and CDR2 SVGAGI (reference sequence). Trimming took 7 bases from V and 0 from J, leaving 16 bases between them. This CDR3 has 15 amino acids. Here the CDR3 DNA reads TGTGCCAGCACCCTCGACAGCCTGAGCTCCTACGAGCAGTACTTC. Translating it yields CASTLDSLSSYEQYF.

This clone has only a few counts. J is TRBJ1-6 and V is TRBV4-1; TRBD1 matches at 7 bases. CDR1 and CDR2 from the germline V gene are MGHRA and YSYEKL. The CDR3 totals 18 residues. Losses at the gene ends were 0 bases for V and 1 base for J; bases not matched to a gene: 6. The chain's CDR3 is CASSQEGQGGSYNSPLHF. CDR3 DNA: TGCGCCAGCAGCCAAGAGGGGCAGGGGGGTTCCTATAATTCACCCCTCCACTTT.

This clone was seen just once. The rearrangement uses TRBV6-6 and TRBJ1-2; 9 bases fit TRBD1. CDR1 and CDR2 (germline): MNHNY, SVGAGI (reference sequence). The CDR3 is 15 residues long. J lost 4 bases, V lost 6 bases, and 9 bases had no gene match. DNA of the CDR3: TGTGCCAGCAGCGATATTGGGGACAGGGCCTATGGCTACACCTTC. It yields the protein CASSDIGDRAYGYTF.

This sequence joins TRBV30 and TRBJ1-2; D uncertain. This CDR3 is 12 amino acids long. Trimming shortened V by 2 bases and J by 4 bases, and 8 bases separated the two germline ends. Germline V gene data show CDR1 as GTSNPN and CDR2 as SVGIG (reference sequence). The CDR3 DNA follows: TGTGCCTGGAGTTCGAGACTCTATGGCTACACCTTC. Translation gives CAWSSRLYGYTF.

The CDR3 DNA follows: TGCGCCAGCAGCTTTGGTAGCGGGAGTGCCTACGAGCAGTACTTC. Amino acids: CASSFGSGSAYEQYF. This chain links TRBV5-1 with TRBJ2-7; TRBD2 agrees at 9 bases. Germline CDR1 reads SGHRS; CDR2 reads YFSETQ. After removal of 2 bases from V and 2 bases from J, the junction contained 5 bases not matched to a gene. This CDR3 has 15 residues.